Listed below are T cell receptor beta chains from one sample, sequenced in a study of blood T cells in healthy people across ages. TCRdb re-called the 5' RACE reads through MiXCR, storing one row per CDR3 protein. Of about 830,000 distinct CDR3 sequences in the sample, roughly 60% were seen once. Source material: blood. Receptors were obtained from a man aged 25 to 45 in good health. CDR3s include the opening cysteine and the closing phenylalanine or tryptophan. D genes are given only for firm matches. For some rows the clone size is stated as once, few or many, or as a class when expanded; others skip it.

j_gene | d_gene | v_gene | abundance | len | CDR3aa | CDR3nt
TRBJ2-7 | TRBD2 | TRBV28 | . | 14 | CASSRSGISYEQYF | TGTGCCAGCAGCCGGAGCGGGATCTCCTACGAGCAGTACTTC
TRBJ2-1 | TRBD2 | TRBV9 | few | 16 | CASSVGAGGPVDEQFF | TGTGCCAGCAGCGTAGGTGCGGGAGGGCCTGTGGATGAGCAGTTCTTC
TRBJ1-1 | . | TRBV21-1 | . | 17 | CASSKATLSTVNTEAFF | TGTGCCAGCAGCAAAGCCACCCTAAGTACGGTGAACACTGAAGCTTTCTTT
TRBJ1-2 | TRBD1 | TRBV28 | . | 14 | CASSLTGGAYGYTF | TGTGCCAGCAGTTTGACAGGGGGCGCCTATGGCTACACCTTC
TRBJ2-7 | TRBD2 | TRBV7-2 | . | 13 | CASSFAGAYEQYF | TGTGCCAGCAGCTTCGCGGGAGCCTACGAGCAGTACTTC
TRBJ2-3 | . | TRBV2 | many | 15 | CASQKGSTSTDTQYF | TGTGCCAGCCAGAAGGGTAGCACCAGCACAGATACGCAGTATTTT
TRBJ2-4 | . | TRBV6-5 | once | 19 | CASSYVGTFYTNSYNEQYF | TGTGCCAGCAGTTACGTCGGGACTTTTTATACAAATTCCTACAATGAGCAGTACTTC
TRBJ1-6 | . | TRBV12-3/TRBV12-4 | many | 12 | CASSQQNSPLHF | TGTGCCAGCTCACAGCAGAATTCACCCCTCCACTTT
TRBJ2-7 | . | TRBV20-1 | . | 11 | CSARQGSEQYF | TGCAGTGCTAGACAGGGGTCCGAGCAGTACTTC
TRBJ1-1 | TRBD1 | TRBV30 | . | 14 | CAWTSLQGDTEAFF | TGTGCCTGGACGAGCCTCCAGGGGGACACTGAAGCTTTCTTT
TRBJ2-7 | . | TRBV3-1 | . | 15 | CASSQVASTAYEQYF | TGTGCCAGCAGCCAAGTAGCCAGTACGGCCTACGAGCAGTACTTC
TRBJ2-2 | . | TRBV7-2 | . | 16 | CASSLAGVGDTGELFF | TGTGCCAGCAGCTTAGCTGGGGTTGGGGACACCGGGGAGCTGTTTTTT
TRBJ2-4 | TRBD1 | TRBV30 | . | 18 | CACRPGQWLSLAKNIQYF | TGTGCCTGTAGACCGGGACAGTGGTTGTCACTAGCCAAAAACATTCAGTACTTC
TRBJ2-1 | . | TRBV27 | . | 16 | CASSARWDLLHNEQFF | TGTGCCAGCAGTGCCCGTTGGGATCTCCTGCACAATGAGCAGTTCTTC
TRBJ2-7 | . | TRBV6-2/TRBV6-3 | . | 14 | CASSPRGTSHEQYF | TGTGCCAGCAGTCCTCGGGGAACCTCCCACGAGCAGTACTTC
TRBJ2-1 | . | TRBV20-1 | . | 14 | CSAITMLIYNEQFF | TGCAGTGCTATTACCATGTTGATCTACAATGAGCAGTTCTTC
TRBJ2-3 | . | TRBV7-9 | . | 14 | CASGPASGEDTQYF | TGTGCCAGCGGCCCCGCGAGCGGTGAGGATACGCAGTATTTT
TRBJ2-1 | . | TRBV29-1 | . | 13 | CSTNRDSYNEQFF | TGCAGCACGAACCGGGACTCCTACAATGAGCAGTTCTTC
TRBJ2-1 | . | TRBV9 | . | 15 | CASSVGGREGNEQFF | TGTGCCAGCAGCGTAGGAGGAAGAGAGGGCAATGAGCAGTTCTTC
TRBJ2-5 | . | TRBV15 | . | 14 | CATSRKTVQETQYF | TGTGCCACCAGCAGAAAAACAGTCCAAGAGACCCAGTACTTC
TRBJ1-2 | . | TRBV7-8 | . | 13 | CASSLDLTGGYTF | TGTGCCAGCAGCTTGGACCTTACCGGCGGCTACACCTTC
TRBJ2-7 | . | TRBV4-2 | few | 14 | CASSQEFEATEQYF | TGTGCCAGCAGCCAAGAATTTGAGGCGACCGAGCAGTACTTC
TRBJ2-4 | . | TRBV20-1 | once | 14 | CSAREEGPRNIQYF | TGCAGTGCTAGAGAGGAGGGACCGAGGAACATTCAGTACTTC
TRBJ2-7 | . | TRBV20-1 | . | 14 | CSAYGQSLRYEQYF | TGCAGTGCTTATGGACAGTCGCTTCGCTACGAGCAGTACTTC
TRBJ2-1 | TRBD1 | TRBV20-1 | . | 14 | CSARDIGGHNEQFF | TGCAGTGCTAGAGATATAGGGGGCCACAATGAGCAGTTCTTC
TRBJ2-3 | TRBD2 | TRBV29-1 | few | 16 | CSVEIGLEGPRDTQYF | TGCAGCGTTGAAATTGGACTAGAGGGCCCCCGAGATACGCAGTATTTT
TRBJ2-4 | TRBD1 | TRBV7-9 | . | 13 | CASSLETGEIQYF | TGTGCCAGCAGCTTAGAGACAGGGGAAATACAGTACTTC
TRBJ2-7 | TRBD1 | TRBV20-1 | few | 14 | CSAPRGQGTREQYF | TGCAGTGCTCCGCGGGGACAGGGGACGCGGGAGCAGTACTTC
TRBJ2-1 | . | TRBV27 | . | 12 | CASSILGLEQFF | TGTGCCAGCAGTATCCTCGGGCTTGAGCAGTTCTTC
TRBJ1-2 | . | TRBV20-1 | few | 14 | CSSSSTSAGYGYTF | TGCAGTTCTAGCTCCACTTCGGCCGGTTATGGCTACACCTTC
TRBJ2-1 | TRBD1 | TRBV6-1 | . | 14 | CASTQGLNSYEQFF | TGTGCCAGCACACAGGGGCTGAATTCCTACGAGCAGTTCTTC